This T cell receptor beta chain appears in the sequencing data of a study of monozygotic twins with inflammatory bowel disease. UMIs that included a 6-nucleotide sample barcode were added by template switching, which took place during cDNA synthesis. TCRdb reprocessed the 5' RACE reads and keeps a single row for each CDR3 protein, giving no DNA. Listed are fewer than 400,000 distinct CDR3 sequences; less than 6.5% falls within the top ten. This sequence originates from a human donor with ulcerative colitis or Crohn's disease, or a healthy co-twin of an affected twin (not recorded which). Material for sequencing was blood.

CDR3 in amino acids: CASRIGAQPSYEQYF. The rearrangement links TRBV6-1 to TRBJ2-7; as DNA is missing, the TRBD1 call by TCRdb cannot be tested. This CDR3 is 15 amino acids long. The germline V gene encodes CDR1 MNHNS and CDR2 SASEGT.